The rows below give T cell receptor beta chains drawn from one sample of a study of CD8+ T cells in alopecia areata. Clones were read by immunoSEQ multiplex PCR, and TCRdb kept only the in-frame ones, dropping some. The sample has about 200,000 clones, about two fifths seen once. This specimen consisted of CD4+ T cells sorted from blood, obtained at week 34, from a patient treated with tofacitinib. The receptors here all came from a human donor with alopecia areata. Both conserved end residues are part of each CDR3. A D gene is named only where the DNA matches it firmly. The size entry is marked missing in some rows and otherwise reads once, few, many or a size class.

>TRBV6-5|once|TRBJ2-7|TRBD2
TGTGCCAGCGCATCTAGCGGTAGCTCCTACGAGCAGTACTTC
CASASSGSSYEQYF
>TRBV18|NA|TRBJ1-1|TRBD1
TGTGCCAGCTCACCTGGACAGGGTCGGTACACTGAAGCTTTCTTT
CASSPGQGRYTEAFF
>TRBV6-1|NA|TRBJ2-1|TRBD2
TGTGCCACCCCAAGAGGTAGCGGGAGTAGGAATGAGCAGTTCTTC
CATPRGSGSRNEQFF
>TRBV6-1|NA|TRBJ2-1|NA
TGTGCCAGCAGTGAGTCCCAGAGGCAGTTCTTC
CASSESQRQFF
>TRBV7-8|few|TRBJ2-7|TRBD1
TGTGCCAGCAGCCGGGACAGGCAAAACTACGAGCAGTACTTC
CASSRDRQNYEQYF
>TRBV9|few|TRBJ2-3|NA
TGTGCCAGCAGCGTAGGGACTGGAGATACGCAGTATTTT
CASSVGTGDTQYF
>TRBV7-9|NA|TRBJ1-5|NA
TGTGCCAGCAGCTCAGGACTGGGAAGTATGGGCAATCAGCCCCAGCATTTT
CASSSGLGSMGNQPQHF
>TRBV2|NA|TRBJ2-7|NA
TGTGCCAGCAGTTCGGGGACTGCCAGGAGCGAGCAGTACTTC
CASSSGTARSEQYF
>TRBV6-5|many|TRBJ2-1|NA
TGTGCCAGCAGTTGGAGCTTTTACAATGAGCAGTTCTTC
CASSWSFYNEQFF
>TRBV5-4|NA|TRBJ2-5|NA
TGTGCCAGCAGCTTGGGGAGGACCTTCCAAGAGACCCAGTACTTC
CASSLGRTFQETQYF
>TRBV4-1|few|TRBJ2-7|TRBD1
TGCGCCAGCAGCCAACCCGGGACAGGCTCCTACGAGCAGTACTTC
CASSQPGTGSYEQYF
>TRBV29-1|few|TRBJ2-2|TRBD2
TGCAGCGTTGGTGCTAGCGGGGCCGGGGAGCTGTTTTTT
CSVGASGAGELFF
>TRBV7-6|NA|TRBJ2-1|TRBD2
TGTGCCAGCAGCCGAGAACTAGCGGGAGGGTGGAATGAGCAGTTCTTC
CASSRELAGGWNEQFF
>TRBV30|few|TRBJ2-7|NA
TGTGCCTGGAGACATGGACGTTTCTACGAGCAGTACTTC
CAWRHGRFYEQYF
>TRBV29-1|NA|TRBJ1-2|NA
TGCAGCGTAGGGGGCTACACCTTC
CSVGGYTF
>TRBV4-1|NA|TRBJ2-1|TRBD2
TGCGCCAGCAGCCAAGATTCGGGAGGGCCATGGAATGAGCAGTTCTTC
CASSQDSGGPWNEQFF
>TRBV5-8|NA|TRBJ1-2|NA
TGTGCCAGCAGCCGATCATCCTCCTATGGCTACACCTTC
CASSRSSSYGYTF
>TRBV5-4|NA|TRBJ1-6|NA
TGTGCCAGCAGCCTCTACGGGGGCTCCTATAATTCACCCCTCCACTTT
CASSLYGGSYNSPLHF
>TRBV6-6|NA|TRBJ1-4|TRBD1
TGTGCCAGCAGTTTCCGACAGGGCGATAATGAAAAACTGTTTTTT
CASSFRQGDNEKLFF
>TRBV7-8|NA|TRBJ1-1|NA
TGTGCCAGCCTCCTTGGGGGGAAAGGAAACACTGAAGCTTTCTTT
CASLLGGKGNTEAFF